The T cell receptor (beta chain) described here comes from a study of tumour-infiltrating T cells in Burkitt lymphoma. Turning to the study itself: Repertoire clonality predicted overall and progression-free survival.

The method was immunoSEQ multiplex PCR; TCRdb's version includes in-frame clones alone and lacks a portion of them. This table has 1,000 or so clones, about 13% appearing once. Germline values: CDR1 MNHEY, CDR2 SMNVEV (reference sequence). There are 17 residues in the CDR3. The ends lost 0 bases at V and 5 bases at J; junction bases unmatched: 11. This clone was counted a few times. This clonotype originated in a human donor with diffuse large B-cell lymphoma. V gene TRBV27 combines with J gene TRBJ2-3; TRBD2 matches 7 bases. The sample comprised tumor tissue. DNA of the CDR3: TGTGCCAGCAGTTTATCAAGACTAGCACGGGGAGTAGATACGCAGTATTTT. Translated: CASSLSRLARGVDTQYF.